Given below is one T cell receptor (beta chain) in context. TCRdb keeps only in-frame clones here, not all; method: immunoSEQ multiplex PCR. The sample has about 170,000 clones, about 86% seen once. The data derive from a study of control samples from healthy donors and cancer patients. Germline V gives CDR1 LNHNV, CDR2 YYDKDF (reference sequence). The length of the CDR3 is 13 residues. V gave up 4 bases and J gave up 5 bases, with 11 bases separating them. The chain employs TRBV15 and TRBJ1-1, with D perhaps TRBD1 (6 bases). The origin of this receptor is a woman aged 30 to 39 in good health. Sequencing was carried out using blood. The CDR3 DNA is TGTGCCACCAGCAAGGACAGCTGGACTGAAGCTTTCTTT. Translated: CATSKDSWTEAFF.